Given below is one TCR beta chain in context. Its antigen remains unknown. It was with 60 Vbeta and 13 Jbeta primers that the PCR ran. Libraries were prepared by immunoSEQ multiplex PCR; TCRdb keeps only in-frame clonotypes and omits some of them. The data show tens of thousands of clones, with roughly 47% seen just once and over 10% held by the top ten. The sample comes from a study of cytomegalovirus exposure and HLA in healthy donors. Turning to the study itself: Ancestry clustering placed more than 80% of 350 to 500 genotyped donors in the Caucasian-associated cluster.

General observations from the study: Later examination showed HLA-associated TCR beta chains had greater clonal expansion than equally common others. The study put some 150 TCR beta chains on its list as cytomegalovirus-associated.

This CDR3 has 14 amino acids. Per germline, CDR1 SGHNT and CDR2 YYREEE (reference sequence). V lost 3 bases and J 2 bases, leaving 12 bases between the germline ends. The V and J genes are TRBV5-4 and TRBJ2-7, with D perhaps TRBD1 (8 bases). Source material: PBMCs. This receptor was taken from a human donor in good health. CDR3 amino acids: CASSWTGTTYEQYF. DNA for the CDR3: TGTGCCAGCAGCTGGACAGGGACTACCTACGAGCAGTACTTC. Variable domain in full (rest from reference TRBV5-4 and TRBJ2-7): ETGVTQSPTHLIKTRGQQVTLRCSSQSGHNTVSWYQQALGQGPQFIFQYYREEENGRGNFPPRFSGLQFPNYSSELNVNALELDDSALYLCASSWTGTTYEQYFGPGTRLTVT.